The 19 T cell receptor beta chains below all came from one sample that was sequenced in a study of CXCR3-negative and CXCR3-positive naive CD8 T cells. Findings and limits, study-wide: CXCR3-positive naive cells had TRB CDR3s that were more hydrophobic than CXCR3-negative naive cells had.

Their recognized antigens are unknown. The libraries of TRB cDNA were constructed through 5' RACE using UMI labels. Reprocessing the 5' RACE reads, TCRdb reports a single entry for every CDR3 protein and omits DNA. The repertoire table contains about 120,000 distinct CDR3 sequences. Input material: naive CXCR3+ CD8+ T cells from blood. As to subset: CD45RO-CCR7+CD27+CD95- naive CD8+ T cells expressing CXCR3 (TNR3+). Receptors originate from a human donor in good health. Some clones in this sample may be carry-over from other donors' samples.

This chain connects TRBV27 to TRBJ2-7; with no DNA, the TCRdb D assignment of TRBD2 cannot be verified. The CDR3 length is 15 residues. The germline CDR1 and CDR2 sequences are MNHEY and SMNVEV (reference sequence). CDR3 amino acids: CASSHGTDLPYEQYF.

V and J are TRBV6-5 and TRBJ1-3; the TRBD1 assignment by TCRdb is unverifiable without DNA. CDR3 length: 15 residues. CDR1 and CDR2 from the germline V gene are MNHEY and SVGAGI. CDR3 residues: CASSNGWGVDNTIYF.

The J gene is TRBJ1-3, the V gene TRBV13; no DNA is available, so the TRBD1 call from TCRdb remains unchecked. CDR1 PRHDT and CDR2 FYEKMQ come from the germline V gene (reference sequence). The CDR3 runs 16 residues. The CDR3 sequence: CASSGNLGGSGNTIYF.

The V and J genes are TRBV5-6 and TRBJ1-1; the TRBD1 assignment by TCRdb is unverifiable without DNA. This CDR3 is built from 12 residues. CDR1 SGHDT and CDR2 YYEEEE come from the germline V gene. The CDR3 is CASSLGQVGAFF.

The rearrangement joins TRBV6-2 or TRBV6-3 to TRBJ2-5. Germline loops: CDR1 MNHEY, CDR2 SVGEGT. This CDR3 is built from 15 residues. CDR3 region: CASSYSWQPQETQYF.

The CDR3 sequence is CASSARGAANYNEQFF. The chain carries TRBV13 and TRBJ2-1; TCRdb outputs TRBD1, but without DNA this stays unchecked. Germline V gives CDR1 PRHDT, CDR2 FYEKMQ (reference sequence). This CDR3 is 16 amino acids long. Variable domain in full (rest from reference TRBV13 and TRBJ2-1): AAGVIQSPRHLIKEKRETATLKCYPIPRHDTVYWYQQGPGQDPQFLISFYEKMQSDKGSIPDRFSAQQFSDYHSELNMSSLELGDSALYFCASSARGAANYNEQFFGPGTRLTVL.

The genes are TRBV28 and TRBJ2-5; no DNA is available, so the TRBD1 call from TCRdb remains unchecked. CDR1 is MDHEN and CDR2 is SYDVKM in the germline V gene. The CDR3 is 14 amino acids. The CDR3 protein is CASSLGQDQETQYF. The complete variable domain, with remaining parts taken from reference TRBV28 and TRBJ2-5, reads DVKVTQSSRYLVKRTGEKVFLECVQDMDHENMFWYRQDPGLGLRLIYFSYDVKMKEKGDIPEGYSVSREKKERFSLILESASTNQTSMYLCASSLGQDQETQYFGPGTRLLVL.

The rearrangement uses TRBV7-9 and TRBJ2-7. This CDR3 contains 13 residues. From germline, CDR1 is SEHNR and CDR2 FQNEAQ (reference sequence). CDR3 sequence reads: CASGGNVVYEQYF.

The chain combines TRBV28 with TRBJ2-7; TCRdb outputs TRBD1, but without DNA this stays unchecked. The CDR3 consists of 14 residues. CDR1 and CDR2 from the germline V gene are MDHEN and SYDVKM. The CDR3 loop is CASRPGTPLGEQYF.

V is TRBV12-3 or TRBV12-4 and J is TRBJ2-1; TCRdb proposes TRBD2, but this gene call is untestable without DNA. This CDR3 has 16 residues. The CDR3 is CASSHLAGEVYNEQFF.

V usage is TRBV21-1 and J usage is TRBJ2-4. TRBV21-1 is designated a pseudogene. This CDR3 comprises 18 residues. CDR3 in amino acids: CASSKDGLVPLAKNIQYF.

The genes are TRBV28 and TRBJ2-1; lacking DNA, the TRBD1 call made by TCRdb goes unchecked. The germline V gene has CDR1 MDHEN and CDR2 SYDVKM. CDR3 length: 15 amino acids. The CDR3 region is CASSLRGSMYNEQFF.

The chain joins TRBV4-1 to TRBJ1-1; TCRdb proposes TRBD1, but this gene call is untestable without DNA. The CDR3 covers 15 residues. Looked up from germline, CDR1 is MGHRA and CDR2 is YSYEKL. The CDR3 sequence: CASSHFRGANTEAFF.

The chain employs TRBV20-1 and TRBJ2-7; there is no DNA to check the TCRdb D call of TRBD1. Germline CDR1 and CDR2: DFQATT and SNEGSKA (reference sequence). This CDR3 region has 13 residues. This CDR3 reads CSATGTLEVEQYF.

This chain links TRBV20-1 with TRBJ1-4; the D gene TCRdb calls, TRBD1, cannot be checked with no DNA. Germline V CDR1 and CDR2: DFQATT, SNEGSKA (reference sequence). This CDR3 contains 19 residues. The CDR3 loop reads CSARDKMAGGYATNEKLFF.

The chain uses TRBV28 and TRBJ2-7; TCRdb indicates TRBD1, and absent DNA this call remains unverified. This CDR3 has 13 amino acids. Germline assignment: CDR1 MDHEN and CDR2 SYDVKM. The CDR3 is CASSFLGGYEQYF.

V and J are TRBV5-6 and TRBJ2-7; TCRdb gives TRBD2 as the D gene, but with no DNA this cannot be confirmed. The CDR3 contains 16 residues. Germline V gene sequence: CDR1 SGHDT, CDR2 YYEEEE. The CDR3 sequence: CASSLGLAGDAGEQYF. The full variable domain, with the rest looked up from reference TRBV5-6 and TRBJ2-7, is DAGVTQSPTHLIKTRGQQVTLRCSPKSGHDTVSWYQQALGQGPQFIFQYYEEEERQRGNFPDRFSGHQFPNYSSELNVNALLLGDSALYLCASSLGLAGDAGEQYFGPGTRLTVT.

This sequence joins TRBV27 and TRBJ2-1; TCRdb designates TRBD2, a call that cannot be tested without DNA. This CDR3 spans 15 amino acids. Germline CDR1 and CDR2: MNHEY and SMNVEV (reference sequence). The CDR3 sequence is CASSSGTSVYNEQFF.

The chain employs TRBV7-9 and TRBJ2-1. Germline CDR1 and CDR2: SEHNR and FQNEAQ (reference sequence). This CDR3 is built from 12 residues. The CDR3 sequence: CASSLISDEQFF.